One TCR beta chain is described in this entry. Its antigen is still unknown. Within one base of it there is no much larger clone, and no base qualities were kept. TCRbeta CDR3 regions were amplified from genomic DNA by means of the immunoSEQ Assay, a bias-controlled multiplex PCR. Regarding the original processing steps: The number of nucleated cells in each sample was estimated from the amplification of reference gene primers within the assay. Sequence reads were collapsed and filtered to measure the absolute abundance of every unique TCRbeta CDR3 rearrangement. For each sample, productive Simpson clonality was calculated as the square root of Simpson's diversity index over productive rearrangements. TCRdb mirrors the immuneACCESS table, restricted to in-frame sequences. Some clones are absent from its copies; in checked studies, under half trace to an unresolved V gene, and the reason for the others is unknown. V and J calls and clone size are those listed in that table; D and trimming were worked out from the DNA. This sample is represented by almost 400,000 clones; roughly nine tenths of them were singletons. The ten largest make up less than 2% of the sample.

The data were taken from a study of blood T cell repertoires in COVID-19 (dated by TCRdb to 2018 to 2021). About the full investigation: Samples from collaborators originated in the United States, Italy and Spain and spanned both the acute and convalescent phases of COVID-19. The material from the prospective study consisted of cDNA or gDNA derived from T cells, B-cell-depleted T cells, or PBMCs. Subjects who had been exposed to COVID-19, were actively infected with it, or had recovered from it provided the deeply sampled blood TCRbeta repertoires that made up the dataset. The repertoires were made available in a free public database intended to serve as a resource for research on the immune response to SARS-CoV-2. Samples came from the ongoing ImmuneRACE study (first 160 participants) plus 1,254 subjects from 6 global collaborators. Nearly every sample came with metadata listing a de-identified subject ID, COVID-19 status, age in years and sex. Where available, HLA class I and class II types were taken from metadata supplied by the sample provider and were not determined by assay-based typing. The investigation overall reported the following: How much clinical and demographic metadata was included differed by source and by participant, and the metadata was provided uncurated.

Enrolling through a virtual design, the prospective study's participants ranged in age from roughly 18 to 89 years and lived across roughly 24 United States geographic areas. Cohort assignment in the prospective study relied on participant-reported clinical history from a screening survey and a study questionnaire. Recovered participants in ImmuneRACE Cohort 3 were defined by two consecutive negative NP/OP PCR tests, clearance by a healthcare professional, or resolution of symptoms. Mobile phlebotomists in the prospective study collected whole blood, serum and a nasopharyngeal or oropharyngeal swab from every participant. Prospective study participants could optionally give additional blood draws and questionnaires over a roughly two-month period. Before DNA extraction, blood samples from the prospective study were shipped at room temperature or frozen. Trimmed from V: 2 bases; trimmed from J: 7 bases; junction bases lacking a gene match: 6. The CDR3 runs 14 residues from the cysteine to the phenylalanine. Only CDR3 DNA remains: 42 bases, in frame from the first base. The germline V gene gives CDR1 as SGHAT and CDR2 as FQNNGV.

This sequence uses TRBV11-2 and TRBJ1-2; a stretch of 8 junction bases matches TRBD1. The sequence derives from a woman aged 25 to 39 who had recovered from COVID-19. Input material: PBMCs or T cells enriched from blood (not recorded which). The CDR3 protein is CASSLLDRGSGYTF. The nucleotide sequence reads TGTGCCAGCAGCTTACTCGACAGGGGCTCTGGCTACACCTTC.